This is a list of T cell receptor beta chains from one sample in a study of blood T cell repertoires in COVID-19. The repertoire was sequenced with immunoSEQ multiplex PCR; TCRdb's copy has only in-frame clones and lacks some. The data hold 200,000 to 250,000 clones, with around three quarters observed a single time. Sequencing was performed on peripheral blood. Receptors originate from a woman aged 65 to 85 with acute or convalescent COVID-19. The CDR3 runs from the conserved cysteine through the conserved F or W. The order of the fields is clone size, D gene, V gene, J gene, CDR3 DNA, CDR3 protein. A D gene is named only where the DNA matches it firmly. Not all rows give a size; the values are once, few, many and, for expanded clones, a class.

>few|NA|TRBV5-5|TRBJ1-2
TGTGCCAGCAGCTTAGGCAGGAACTATGGCTACACCTTC
CASSLGRNYGYTF
>NA|TRBD2|TRBV10-3|TRBJ2-1
TGTGCCATCAGTGCCCTCTCCCGGGCTAGCGGGAGGCTCGGGGCCCCTGAGCAGTTCTTC
CAISALSRASGRLGAPEQFF
>NA|NA|TRBV5-1|TRBJ2-1
TGCGCCAGCAGCTCCGAGGGAGGCGCCTACAATGAGCGGTTCTTC
CASSSEGGAYNERFF
>once|TRBD1|TRBV28|TRBJ2-7
TGTGCCAGCAGTCCAACCGGGACAGGGAATTCCTACGAGCAGTACTTC
CASSPTGTGNSYEQYF
>NA|NA|TRBV7-2|TRBJ2-6
TGTGCCAGCAGCTCTTTTTCTGGGGCCAACGTCCTGACTTTC
CASSSFSGANVLTF
>NA|TRBD1|TRBV7-2|TRBJ1-2
TGTGCCAGCAGCGACCGGACAGGGGGAGGCTATGGCTACACCTTC
CASSDRTGGGYGYTF
>NA|TRBD1|TRBV5-1|TRBJ1-1
TGCGCCAGCAGCTACGCGGCAGGGGGTCATTCTGAAGCTTTCTTT
CASSYAAGGHSEAFF
>NA|TRBD2|TRBV7-9|TRBJ2-1
TGTGCCAGCAGCTTATTTGCGGGAGGGGAGCAGTTCTTC
CASSLFAGGEQFF
>many|NA|TRBV3-1/TRBV3-2|TRBJ1-6
TGTGCCAGCAGCCTGGGGACACAGAATAATTCACCCCTCCACTTT
CASSLGTQNNSPLHF
>NA|NA|TRBV5-1|TRBJ2-3
TGCGCCAGCAGCTGGGAGGAATCCACAGATACGCAGTATTTT
CASSWEESTDTQYF
>NA|NA|TRBV9|TRBJ1-3
TGTGCCAGCAGCGCTGAGGGAAAAACTGGAAACACCATATATTTT
CASSAEGKTGNTIYF
>NA|TRBD1|TRBV19|TRBJ1-4
TGTGCCAGTAGTACACGACAGGGGGCGGCTGAAAAACTGTTTTTT
CASSTRQGAAEKLFF
>NA|NA|TRBV7-3|TRBJ2-3
TGTGCCAGCAGCTTAGGCGGGCTCACAGATACGCAGTATTTT
CASSLGGLTDTQYF